This T cell receptor (beta chain) was observed in a study of post-analysis software for immune sequencing data. Unique molecular identifiers were present in the TCR beta cDNA libraries. Input amounts of roughly 0.85 to 11 million T cells were used. These gave roughly 0.5 million cDNA molecules, so each molecule approximated one T cell. MiXCR, run by TCRdb on the PCR reads, gives a single entry per CDR3 protein. The profile shows over 700,000 distinct CDR3 sequences, roughly 29% of them singletons. This clonotype was counted ten times or more. The antigen remains unidentified. Unmatched junction bases numbered 5, after V lost 2 bases and J lost 8 bases. This CDR3 region has 13 residues. From germline, CDR1 is MNHEY and CDR2 SVGAGI. Study-wide results and caveats: With TRBV5-6, TRBV5-1 and TRBV20-1 included, five TRBV segments were more frequent in patients than in controls. Samples prepared in the same batch strongly co-clustered by F measure.

The chain couples TRBV6-5 to TRBJ1-2; 7 bases map to TRBD1. The sample consisted of blood. The source is a girl between 5 and 17 years old with multiple sclerosis. CDR3 protein: CASSYDPDRGYTF. In DNA form, the CDR3 reads TGTGCCAGCAGTTACGACCCGGACAGGGGCTACACCTTC.